This T cell receptor (beta chain) appears in the sequencing data of a study of cytomegalovirus exposure and HLA in healthy donors. The study's findings and limits: In the 100 to 150 validation repertoires, just under 95% of cluster scores exceeded 0, per a later analysis.

TCRdb keeps only in-frame clones here, not all; method: immunoSEQ multiplex PCR. The profile shows approximately 230,000 clones, more than 85% of them singletons. Worth noting for this clone: Its antigen is unidentified.

Sequences were obtained from PBMCs. The origin of this receptor is a man aged 18 to 30 in good health and CMV-seropositive.

CDR3 in amino acids: CASSARSYKNTEAFF. In DNA, the CDR3 is TGTGCCAGCAGCGCCCGATCTTATAAGAACACTGAAGCTTTCTTT. The gene calls are TRBV9 and TRBJ1-1, with unresolved D. V dropped 3 bases and J dropped 1 base, with 13 bases sitting between them. This CDR3 comprises 15 residues. Germline assignment: CDR1 SGDLS and CDR2 YYNGEE.